This TCR beta chain emerged from a study of T cells in lung cancer brain metastases. As for this clone: Mismatch with germline at one junction end may stem from a read error.

Sequencing was performed with immunoSEQ multiplex PCR; in TCRdb, only in-frame clones are kept and a portion is missing. Of several thousand clones listed, 70% to 90% are singletons. Germline V CDR1 and CDR2: MDHEN, SYDVKM. The CDR3 spans 16 residues. The V gene is TRBV28, the J gene TRBJ1-5; tentative D call: TRBD1 (5 bases). This sequence was found in a woman aged 45-59 years with non-small cell lung cancer that had spread to the brain. The specimen sequenced was tumor tissue from a brain metastasis. CDR3 sequence: CASSPPGQGRNQSQHF. CDR3 coding DNA: TGTGCCAGCAGTCCCCCTGGGCAGGGACGCAATCAGTCCCAGCATTTT.